Listed below are T cell receptor beta chains from one sample, sequenced in a study of technical replicates of blood from several donors. TCRdb's table, derived via immunoSEQ multiplex PCR, lists solely in-frame clones and lacks some. This sample carries around 70,000 clones, approximately 97% of them seen once, and the ten largest clones take 0.21%. The sample was T cells isolated from PBMCs. Receptors were obtained from a human donor in good health. CDR3s include the opening cysteine and the closing phenylalanine or tryptophan. A D gene is named only where the DNA matches it firmly. Where a row states a size, it is once, few, many or the class of an expanded clone; other rows omit it.

J gene,clone size,D gene,V gene,CDR3 length,CDR3 DNA,CDR3 protein
TRBJ2-7,.,TRBD2,TRBV5-1,14,TGCGCCAGCAGATCCACTAGCGGGGGATACGAGCAGTACTTC,CASRSTSGGYEQYF
TRBJ1-5,.,.,TRBV6-6,15,TGTGCCAGCAGTTACTCGACAGGAAACAATCAGCCCCAGCATTTT,CASSYSTGNNQPQHF
TRBJ2-5,once,TRBD1,TRBV7-9,19,TGTGCCAGCAGCTCCGGACAGGGATGGATGAGAAGGGCCCAAGAGACCCAGTACTTC,CASSSGQGWMRRAQETQYF
TRBJ1-1,.,TRBD1,TRBV4-1,16,TGCGCCAGCAGCCAAGTCTTTGACAGGGGTGGCGCTGAAGCTTTCTTT,CASSQVFDRGGAEAFF
TRBJ2-7,once,.,TRBV9,13,TGTGCCAGCAGCGACACCCCTTTCTACGAGCAGTACTTC,CASSDTPFYEQYF
TRBJ2-3,once,.,TRBV30,14,TGTGCCTGGAGTCTCAGCGGAGGCACAGATACGCAGTATTTT,CAWSLSGGTDTQYF
TRBJ1-3,.,.,TRBV7-9,15,TGTGCCAGCAGCCCCCCAGAGGGCTCTGGAAACACCATATATTTT,CASSPPEGSGNTIYF
TRBJ1-2,.,.,TRBV27,13,TGTGCCAGCACCCCAGGGCGAGGCTATGGCTACACCTTC,CASTPGRGYGYTF
TRBJ1-2,.,.,TRBV30,10,TGTGCCACGGACACCGGGGGCTACACCTTC,CATDTGGYTF
TRBJ1-2,.,.,TRBV4-1,12,TGCGCCAGCAGCCCCAACAGGGAGGGCTACACCTTC,CASSPNREGYTF
TRBJ1-2,.,.,TRBV11-2,13,TGTGCCAGCAGCTTAGACAGGGGTGATGGCTACACCTTC,CASSLDRGDGYTF
TRBJ1-1,.,.,TRBV10-3,14,TGTGCCATCAGTGGCCGGGGAGAGAACACTGAAGCTTTCTTT,CAISGRGENTEAFF
TRBJ1-1,.,.,TRBV19,16,TGTGCCACCGGCTTGGGGAGTCGAAGTACGAACACTGAAGCTTTCTTT,CATGLGSRSTNTEAFF
TRBJ2-7,.,.,TRBV7-9,17,TGTGCCAGCAGCTCATGGGCGAACGGGATCCGCTCCTACGAGCAGTACTTC,CASSSWANGIRSYEQYF
TRBJ2-2,.,TRBD2,TRBV29-1,15,TGCAGCGCCACCACTGGCGGGAGTTATCCCGGGGAGCTGTTTTTT,CSATTGGSYPGELFF
TRBJ2-2,.,TRBD1,TRBV2,14,TGTGCCAGCAAGGGACAGGGGGACACCGGGGAGCTGTTTTTT,CASKGQGDTGELFF
TRBJ1-1,.,TRBD1,TRBV5-6,14,TGTGCCAGCAGCACAGGGGAATTAAACACTGAAGCTTTCTTT,CASSTGELNTEAFF
TRBJ2-1,.,TRBD2,TRBV2,15,TGTGCCAGCAGCCTCAAAGCGGGAGGAATAAATGAGCAGTTCTTC,CASSLKAGGINEQFF
TRBJ1-2,once,TRBD1,TRBV29-1,15,TGCAGCGCCTCCGGGACAGGGTTTCCCGGATATGGCTACACCTTC,CSASGTGFPGYGYTF
TRBJ1-1,once,.,TRBV2,12,TGTGCCAGCGGGCCCAGGGCTCTCGAAACTTTCTTT,CASGPRALETFF
TRBJ2-3,.,TRBD2,TRBV28,17,TGTGCCAGCAGTTCCCCCCGACTAGCGGGAGACGTGTATACGCAGTATTTT,CASSSPRLAGDVYTQYF
TRBJ2-7,.,.,TRBV4-1,13,TGCGCCAGCAGCCAAGTGAGTCAGGCCGAGCAGTACTTC,CASSQVSQAEQYF
TRBJ2-7,.,.,TRBV27,14,TGTGCCAGCAGTTTGAAAGGGGCGGTCTACGAGCAGTACTTC,CASSLKGAVYEQYF